This entry describes one T cell receptor beta chain. This entry comes from a study of CD8 T cells in Susac syndrome. Germline CDR1 is MNHEY and CDR2 is SVGEGT. The CDR3 consists of 12 residues. V dropped 5 bases and J dropped 7 bases, with 11 bases sitting between them. Multiple sclerosis controls were treatment-naive patients with stable or active relapsing-remitting disease. Negative isolation yielded the CD8+ and CD4+ T cells, while FACS enriched the TEMRA cells. RNA was extracted with the RNeasy kit, and a quantity of roughly 0.5 to 1 ug was reverse transcribed using random hexamers. TCRdb called the immunoSEQ multiplex PCR reads again in MiXCR, with one record for every CDR3 protein. The top ten clones hold 0.18% of a sample with approximately 300,000 distinct CDR3 sequences, about nine tenths of them seen once.

The source material was CD8+ T cells from PBMCs. The TCR sequence derives from a human donor with multiple sclerosis. V is TRBV6-2 or TRBV6-3 and J is TRBJ1-1; a weak D match, TRBD1 (5 bases). The CDR3: CASSQGTIEAFF. As DNA, the CDR3 is TGTGCCAGCAGTCAAGGGACTATTGAAGCTTTCTTT.